These 19 T cell receptor beta chains were sequenced from one sample in a study of blood T cell repertoires in COVID-19. The assay was immunoSEQ multiplex PCR, and TCRdb's table has in-frame clones only and misses some. The sample gives approximately 210,000 clones, around 82% of which show up once; 2% to 3% is in the top ten. The specimen sequenced was peripheral blood. The receptors originated from a woman in her 40s with active or convalescent COVID-19.

V is TRBV9 and J is TRBJ2-3, with 10 bases fitting TRBD2. This CDR3 has 17 amino acids. J gave up 6 bases and V 0 bases, and 10 bases lay outside the gene matches. Germline loops: CDR1 SGDLS, CDR2 YYNGEE. This CDR3 reads CASSVAPAGGFEDTQYF. DNA of the CDR3: TGTGCCAGCAGCGTAGCTCCAGCGGGGGGGTTCGAGGATACGCAGTATTTT.

This clone came up once. This chain links TRBV12-5 with TRBJ1-2; D may be TRBD1 (5 bases). This CDR3 has 14 amino acids. V lost 7 bases and J 5 bases, leaving 17 bases between the germline ends. The germline gives CDR1 LGHNT, CDR2 FRNRAP. The CDR3 DNA is TGTGCTAGTGCCTCGGATACGGGGACTTATGGCTACACCTTC. It encodes CASASDTGTYGYTF. The full variable domain, completed using reference TRBV12-5 and TRBJ1-2, is DARVTQTPRHKVTEMGQEVTMRCQPILGHNTVFWYRQTMMQGLELLAYFRNRAPLDDSGMPKDRFSAEMPDATLATLKIQPSEPRDSAVYFCASASDTGTYGYTFGSGTRLTVV.

The rearrangement links TRBV27 to TRBJ2-3; unclear D gene. The CDR3 has 16 amino acids. Per the germline V gene, CDR1 is MNHEY and CDR2 is SMNVEV (reference sequence). V was clipped by 6 bases and J by 2 bases, with 18 bases between them. The CDR3 protein is CASSPRSPAPTDTQYF. CDR3 in DNA: TGTGCCAGCAGCCCCCGGTCCCCCGCGCCCACAGATACGCAGTATTTT.

The gene calls are TRBV10-1 and TRBJ1-5, with D tentatively TRBD1 (6 bases). The ends were cut back, 5 bases at V and 7 bases at J, with 9 bases in the middle. This CDR3 is built from 12 residues. CDR1 WNHNN and CDR2 SYGVQD come from the germline V gene (reference sequence). For the CDR3, the DNA is TGCGCCAGCAGTACAGGGTTGCAGCCCCAGCATTTT. Protein: CASSTGLQPQHF.

V is TRBV11-3 and J is TRBJ1-4; D is undetermined. Trimming left V 5 bases short and J 1 base short, with 14 bases between. The V gene's germline CDR1 is SGHNT and CDR2 YENEEA. This CDR3 is built from 16 residues. The CDR3 nucleotides are TGTGCCAGCAGCCCCCTGAGGGCGGGAACTAATGAAAAACTGTTTTTT. Translation gives CASSPLRAGTNEKLFF.

The chain carries TRBV27 and TRBJ2-3; 14 positions agree with TRBD2. CDR1 and CDR2 from the germline V gene are MNHEY and SMNVEV (reference sequence). The CDR3 totals 14 residues. V was pared by 6 bases and J by 4 bases, with 0 bases of the junction left unmatched. In nucleotides, the CDR3 is TGTGCCAGCAGGACTAGCGGGGGGGCAGATACGCAGTATTTT. This translates into CASRTSGGADTQYF.

The rearrangement joins TRBV6-4 to TRBJ1-1; the D is unclear. This CDR3 region has 15 residues. Germline CDR1 and CDR2: MRHNA and SNTAGT. The V end was cut by 4 bases, the J end by 7 bases, with 19 bases between. CDR3 residues: CASSAEHPPGVEAFF. CDR3 in DNA: TGTGCCAGCAGTGCCGAACACCCCCCCGGGGTTGAAGCTTTCTTT.

The rearrangement joins TRBV5-1 to TRBJ1-5; D unresolved. V lost 0 bases and J 8 bases, leaving 15 bases between the germline ends. Per the germline V gene, CDR1 is SGHRS and CDR2 is YFSETQ. The CDR3 extends over 15 amino acids. The CDR3 coding sequence is TGCGCCAGCAGCTTGGGGCTCGGGGATCATGAGCCCCAGCATTTT. Translation gives CASSLGLGDHEPQHF.

In this sample, this clone turned up a few times. The genes are TRBV7-9 and TRBJ2-1; possible D gene TRBD2, 5 bases. There are 13 residues in the CDR3. The V and J ends lost 2 bases and 8 bases respectively, with 10 bases between them. The V gene's germline CDR1 is SEHNR and CDR2 FQNEAQ (reference sequence). The CDR3 DNA reads as TGTGCCAGCAGCTTAAGAGGGTTCGATGAGCAGTTCTTC. Protein sequence: CASSLRGFDEQFF.

J is TRBJ2-3 and V is TRBV29-1, with D perhaps matching TRBD2 (5 bases). The V gene lost 3 bases and the J gene lost 0 bases, with 10 bases spanning the gap. The CDR3 runs to 14 residues. Germline-derived CDR1 and CDR2 are SQVTM and ANQGSEA. CDR3 nucleotides: TGCAGCGTTGATTCGGGGATTAGCACAGATACGCAGTATTTT. Translating gives CSVDSGISTDTQYF.

This clone was seen a few times. The V call is TRBV11-3, the J call TRBJ1-1; D is possibly TRBD1 (6 bases). This CDR3 has 14 amino acids. Between the trimmed V and J ends, which lost 8 bases and 6 bases, there was a span of 19 bases. Germline assignment: CDR1 SGHNT and CDR2 YENEEA. The CDR3 sequence: CASRETGRGAEAFF. In nucleotides, the CDR3 is TGTGCCAGCCGCGAAACAGGGCGGGGGGCTGAAGCTTTCTTT.

The V call is TRBV5-1, the J call TRBJ2-7; D gene unclear. The ends were cut back, 4 bases at V and 3 bases at J, with 5 bases in the middle. The CDR3 loop spans 11 amino acids. Germline CDR1 is SGHRS and CDR2 is YFSETQ. The CDR3 nucleotides are TGCGCCAGCAGCGCCAGCTACGAGCAGTACTTC. Protein product: CASSASYEQYF.

The J gene is TRBJ1-1, the V gene TRBV19; no firm D call. The germline V gene has CDR1 LNHDA and CDR2 SQIVND (reference sequence). V was pared by 7 bases and J by 11 bases, with 14 bases between. This CDR3 has 11 residues. CDR3 protein: CASILGGKAFF. CDR3 sequence (DNA): TGTGCCAGTATCCTTGGAGGGAAGGCTTTCTTT. Looking up the rest from reference TRBV19 and TRBJ1-1 gives the full variable domain: DGGITQSPKYLFRKEGQNVTLSCEQNLNHDAMYWYRQDPGQGLRLIYYSQIVNDFQKGDIAEGYSVSREKKESFPLTVTSAQKNPTAFYLCASILGGKAFFGQGTRLTVV.

The V gene is TRBV27, the J gene TRBJ1-2; 9 positions match TRBD1. The V and J ends lost 6 bases and 5 bases, in that order; junction bases with no gene match: 10. Germline V gene sequence: CDR1 MNHEY, CDR2 SMNVEV (reference sequence). The CDR3 runs to 15 residues. CDR3 loop: CASRNTGGADYGYTF. CDR3 bases: TGTGCCAGCAGGAATACAGGGGGCGCGGATTATGGCTACACCTTC.

J is TRBJ2-7 and V is TRBV29-1, with a tentative D call TRBD2 (6 bases). Looked up from germline, CDR1 is SQVTM and CDR2 is ANQGSEA. V was clipped by 5 bases and J by 0 bases, with 17 bases between them. The CDR3 spans 15 residues. The CDR3 DNA reads TGCAGCGTTCGAAAGGGAACTAGCCGCTCCTACGAGCAGTACTTC. Residues: CSVRKGTSRSYEQYF.

V is TRBV3-1 (or the pseudogene TRBV3-2) and J is TRBJ2-5; 13 bases map to TRBD2. Per the germline V gene, CDR1 is LGHDT and CDR2 is YNNKEL (reference sequence). The CDR3 is 15 residues long. The V gene end was trimmed by 11 bases and the J gene end by 5 bases; junction bases not matched to a gene: 11. The CDR3 DNA is TGTGCCGCAAAACTAGCGGGAGGGCCGTTGGAGACCCAGTACTTC. It specifies CAAKLAGGPLETQYF.

This chain connects TRBV9 to TRBJ1-4; D gene unclear. Germline assignment: CDR1 SGDLS and CDR2 YYNGEE. With 8 bases removed from V and 0 bases from J, the gap between germline ends came to 14 bases. The CDR3 spans 15 residues. CDR3 DNA: TGTGCCAGTGGAGGGAAGTCCGCAACTAATGAAAAACTGTTTTTT. Translation: CASGGKSATNEKLFF.

This chain uses TRBV4-3 with TRBJ1-1, with TRBD1 as a possible D gene (6 bases). CDR1 LGHNA and CDR2 YSLEER come from the germline V gene. V dropped 1 base and J dropped 7 bases, with 13 bases sitting between them. CDR3 length: 14 amino acids. In DNA form, the CDR3 reads TGCGCCAGCAGCCAAGTGGAGCAGGGGAGTGAAGCTTTCTTT. This sequence encodes CASSQVEQGSEAFF.

The CDR3 nucleotides are TGTGCCAGTAGTCACCGGGACTCCTACTACAATGAGCAGTTCTTC. This encodes CASSHRDSYYNEQFF. The genes are TRBV19 and TRBJ2-1; possible D gene TRBD2, 6 bases. CDR1 is LNHDA and CDR2 is SQIVND in the germline V gene (reference sequence). V was trimmed by 5 bases and J by 3 bases, leaving 14 bases between them. The CDR3 spans 15 residues. The complete variable domain, with remaining parts taken from reference TRBV19 and TRBJ2-1, reads DGGITQSPKYLFRKEGQNVTLSCEQNLNHDAMYWYRQDPGQGLRLIYYSQIVNDFQKGDIAEGYSVSREKKESFPLTVTSAQKNPTAFYLCASSHRDSYYNEQFFGPGTRLTVL.